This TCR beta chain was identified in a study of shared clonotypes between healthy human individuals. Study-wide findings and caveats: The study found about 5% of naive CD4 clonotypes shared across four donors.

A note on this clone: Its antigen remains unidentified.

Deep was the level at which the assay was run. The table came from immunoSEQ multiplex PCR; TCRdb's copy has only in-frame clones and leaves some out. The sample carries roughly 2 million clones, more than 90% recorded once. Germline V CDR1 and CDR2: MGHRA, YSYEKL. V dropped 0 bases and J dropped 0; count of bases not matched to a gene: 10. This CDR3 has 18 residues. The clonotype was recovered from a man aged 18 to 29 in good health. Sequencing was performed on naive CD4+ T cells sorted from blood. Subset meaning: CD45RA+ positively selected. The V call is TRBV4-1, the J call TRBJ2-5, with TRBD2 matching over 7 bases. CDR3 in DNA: TGCGCCAGCAGCCAAGATCGGGACGGGGGGACGTACCAAGAGACCCAGTACTTC. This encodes CASSQDRDGGTYQETQYF.